These 6 T cell receptor beta chains were sequenced from one sample in a study of molecular identifiers for immune sequencing clone quantification. TCRdb passed the PCR reads through MiXCR, listing each CDR3 protein once. This table holds approximately 500,000 distinct CDR3 sequences, around 23% found once. Source material: naive CD8+ T cells from blood, with Jurkat cell RNA spiked in. Stated subset: FACS-sorted CD8+CD4-CCR7+CD45RA+ naive T cells. Receptors originate from a human donor in good health. Some libraries in this study had Jurkat cell RNA spiked in.

This clonotype was detected ten times or more. The rearrangement uses TRBV6-6 and TRBJ2-2; 7 nucleotides match TRBD2. V gave up 2 bases and J gave up 3 bases; unmatched junction bases: 6. The CDR3 has 16 residues. Germline loops: CDR1 MNHNY, CDR2 SVGAGI (reference sequence). The CDR3 loop reads CASSYPSGAYTGELFF. The CDR3 nucleotides read TGTGCCAGCAGTTACCCTAGCGGTGCTTACACCGGGGAGCTGTTTTTT.

The sample holds many counts of this clonotype. V usage is TRBV4-3 and J usage is TRBJ1-1, with D uncertain. The CDR3 totals 15 residues. Trimming removed 0 bases at V and 11 bases at J, with 19 bases between. The germline V gene encodes CDR1 LGHNA and CDR2 YSLEER. CDR3 loop: CASSQDSARSEGAFF. The CDR3, as DNA: TGCGCCAGCAGCCAAGATTCTGCGCGGAGCGAAGGGGCTTTCTTT.

This clonotype was seen at least ten times. CDR3 in DNA: TGTGCCAGCAGCCCCAGTCAACCACAAGATACGCAGTATTTT. Protein sequence: CASSPSQPQDTQYF. The V gene is TRBV5-5, the J gene TRBJ2-3, with D unresolved. The V end lost 4 bases, the J end lost 5 bases, and 14 bases lay between the germline ends. The germline V gene encodes CDR1 SGHKS and CDR2 YYEKEE (reference sequence). This CDR3 has 14 amino acids.

Of note for this clonotype: At one of its ends the junction is not consistent with the germline gene, which may arise from a read error. In DNA, the CDR3 is TGTGCCGGCAGCTTAGATTCCGGAAATACGCAGTATTTT. Amino acid sequence: CAGSLDSGNTQYF. The V gene is TRBV7-8, the J gene TRBJ2-3, with D hard to call. CDR3 size: 13 residues. The V gene's germline CDR1 is SGHVS and CDR2 FQNEAQ.

The chain joins TRBV6-6 to TRBJ2-2; 13 bases line up with TRBD2. CDR3 length: 17 amino acids. CDR1 is MNHNY, CDR2 SVGAGI, per germline (reference sequence). V gave up 5 bases and J gave up 0 bases; unmatched junction bases: 3. Written as DNA, the CDR3 is TGTGCCAGCAGTACTAGCGGGGGGGCATCGAACACCGGGGAGCTGTTTTTT. Protein: CASSTSGGASNTGELFF.

This clonotype was seen only a few times. The gene calls are TRBV19 and TRBJ1-4; 9 nucleotides line up with TRBD1. V trimming: 6 bases; J trimming: 3 bases; junction bases outside the gene matches: 11. The CDR3 length is 17 residues. In germline, CDR1 is LNHDA, CDR2 SQIVND (reference sequence). The CDR3 here is CASSWDRATGANEKLFF. The CDR3 DNA sequence: TGTGCCAGTAGCTGGGACAGGGCGACGGGGGCTAATGAAAAACTGTTTTTT.